This is a list of T cell receptor beta chains from one sample in a study of T cells of healthy individuals. TCRdb fed the 5' RACE reads into MiXCR, producing one record per CDR3 protein. The sample lists some 85,000 distinct CDR3 sequences, 5% seen once, with roughly 7.5% in the top ten. Source of these receptors: a female donor in good health. The CDR3 runs from the conserved cysteine through the conserved F or W. D genes are given only for firm matches. Size tells how often a clone was seen (once, few, many) or the class of an expanded clone, and some rows leave it out.

J: TRBJ1-5; size: many; V: TRBV20-1; D: TRBD1; DNA: TGCAGTGCTTGGACAGGTAGCAATCAGCCCCAGCATTTT; CDR3: CSAWTGSNQPQHF
J: TRBJ2-7; size: few; V: TRBV28; D: -; DNA: TGTGCCAGCAGTTTATCCCGCATAGCAGGGATAAACGAGCAGTACTTC; CDR3: CASSLSRIAGINEQYF
J: TRBJ2-2; size: many; V: TRBV6-5; D: -; DNA: TGTGCCAGCAGTTACTCGTCAAGTACGGGAAACACCGGGGAGCTGTTTTTT; CDR3: CASSYSSSTGNTGELFF
J: TRBJ1-2; size: many; V: TRBV14; D: TRBD1; DNA: TGTGCCAGCAGCCAAGCGTCAGGGGGCGGAAGCTATGGCTACACCTTC; CDR3: CASSQASGGGSYGYTF
J: TRBJ2-7; size: many; V: TRBV20-1; D: -; DNA: TGCAGTGCTAGAGATTCGGGTAAACTCGACGAGCAGTACTTC; CDR3: CSARDSGKLDEQYF
J: TRBJ2-3; size: few; V: TRBV2; D: TRBD2; DNA: TGTGCCAGCAGTGAACTAGCGGGAGGCAGCACAGATACGCAGTATTTT; CDR3: CASSELAGGSTDTQYF
J: TRBJ1-1; size: many; V: TRBV10-3; D: TRBD1; DNA: TGTGCCATCAGTGACCCTGGACAGGGGAGAACTGAAGCTTTCTTT; CDR3: CAISDPGQGRTEAFF
J: TRBJ1-2; size: many; V: TRBV3-1; D: -; DNA: TGTGCCAGCAGCCAAATGGGGTATGGCTACACCTTC; CDR3: CASSQMGYGYTF
J: TRBJ2-5; size: many; V: TRBV28; D: -; DNA: TGTGCTGCGAGTCCCCGAAATACAGAGACCCAGTACTTC; CDR3: CAASPRNTETQYF
J: TRBJ1-1; size: few; V: TRBV29-1; D: -; DNA: TGCAGCGTTGGAGGAGGGCGGAAAACCTGGGACACTGAAGCTTTCTTT; CDR3: CSVGGGRKTWDTEAFF
J: TRBJ2-5; size: many; V: TRBV27; D: -; DNA: TGTGCCAGCAGTCCCTCGAGGGGCCGGGAGACCCAGTACTTC; CDR3: CASSPSRGRETQYF
J: TRBJ2-7; size: many; V: TRBV6-1; D: -; DNA: TGTGCCAGCAGTAACCTCGTTCGGGGCCCCTACGAGCAGTACTTC; CDR3: CASSNLVRGPYEQYF
J: TRBJ2-5; size: many; V: TRBV5-8; D: TRBD1; DNA: TGTGCCAGCAGCTTTCTCGGACAGGGGGGAGAGACCCAGTACTTC; CDR3: CASSFLGQGGETQYF
J: TRBJ2-7; size: many; V: TRBV29-1; D: TRBD2; DNA: TGCAGCATAGCGGGGACTACCTACGAGCAGTACTTC; CDR3: CSIAGTTYEQYF
J: TRBJ2-5; size: many; V: TRBV6-2/TRBV6-3; D: TRBD2; DNA: TGTGCCAGCAGTTACTCCGCACCCGGACTAGCGGGAGTTTTAGAGACCCAGTACTTC; CDR3: CASSYSAPGLAGVLETQYF
J: TRBJ1-6; size: many; V: TRBV6-6; D: -; DNA: TGTGCCAGCAGTTACCCTGAGGGGTATGGTTCACCCCTCCACTTT; CDR3: CASSYPEGYGSPLHF
J: TRBJ1-2; size: few; V: TRBV7-2; D: -; DNA: TGTGCCAGCAGCCCTGACAACTATGGCTACACCTTC; CDR3: CASSPDNYGYTF
J: TRBJ2-1; size: many; V: TRBV7-2; D: TRBD2; DNA: TGTGCCAGCAGCTTTCAGGTCAGGCTACTTGGGGGGGACAATGAGCAGTTCTTC; CDR3: CASSFQVRLLGGDNEQFF
J: TRBJ1-5; size: -; V: TRBV28; D: TRBD1; DNA: TGTGCCAGCATAGAAACGGGACAGGGTATGAGCAATCAGCCCCAGCATTTT; CDR3: CASIETGQGMSNQPQHF
J: TRBJ1-2; size: many; V: TRBV28; D: -; DNA: TGTGCCAGCAGTGGCGGCTCGACGGGCAACTATGGCTACACCTTC; CDR3: CASSGGSTGNYGYTF
J: TRBJ1-5; size: many; V: TRBV7-2; D: -; DNA: TGTGCCAGCAGTCTCCATGGAGGGAGCAATCAGCCCCAGCATTTT; CDR3: CASSLHGGSNQPQHF
J: TRBJ2-7; size: many; V: TRBV6-2/TRBV6-3; D: TRBD1; DNA: TGTGCCAGCAGCCTACGGGGACAGGGGACCTCCTACGAGCAGTACTTC; CDR3: CASSLRGQGTSYEQYF
J: TRBJ2-2; size: many; V: TRBV6-5; D: -; DNA: TGTGCCAGCAGTTACTGGCAGGGCACCGGGGAGCTGTTTTTT; CDR3: CASSYWQGTGELFF
J: TRBJ2-7; size: -; V: TRBV5-6; D: -; DNA: TGTGCCAGCAGCTTAGGTTCGATGGATCAGTACTTC; CDR3: CASSLGSMDQYF
J: TRBJ1-1; size: few; V: TRBV5-1; D: -; DNA: TGCGCCAGCAGCTTGGCTGGCTGCAACACTGAAGCTTTCTTT; CDR3: CASSLAGCNTEAFF
J: TRBJ2-1; size: many; V: TRBV9; D: TRBD2; DNA: TGTGCCAGCAGCATCTCCTCCCCCGGGACTAGCGTATACAATGAGCAGTTCTTC; CDR3: CASSISSPGTSVYNEQFF
J: TRBJ1-2; size: -; V: TRBV30; D: -; DNA: TGTGCCTGGAGTGGCACAGGCTATGGCTACACCTTC; CDR3: CAWSGTGYGYTF
J: TRBJ2-7; size: few; V: TRBV7-2; D: TRBD2; DNA: TGTGCCAGCAGCCCGGGACTAGCGGTTCAGAACGAGCAGTACTTC; CDR3: CASSPGLAVQNEQYF
J: TRBJ2-3; size: -; V: TRBV29-1; D: TRBD2; DNA: TGCAGCGTCCACGCGGGAGGCACAGATACGCAGTATTTT; CDR3: CSVHAGGTDTQYF
J: TRBJ2-7; size: many; V: TRBV12-3/TRBV12-4; D: TRBD2; DNA: TGTGCCAGCAGTTCCGTTTTGGGGCGGGAGGAAGCAAGAGGGGCCTACGAGCAGTACTTC; CDR3: CASSSVLGREEARGAYEQYF
J: TRBJ2-7; size: -; V: TRBV2; D: -; DNA: TGTGCCAGCAGATCGGATCCCGGCCCCTACGAGCAGTACTTC; CDR3: CASRSDPGPYEQYF
J: TRBJ2-7; size: many; V: TRBV10-3; D: -; DNA: TGTGCCATCAGTGCGGACAGTTCCGAGCAGTACTTC; CDR3: CAISADSSEQYF
J: TRBJ2-1; size: many; V: TRBV6-2/TRBV6-3; D: -; DNA: TGTGCCAGCAGTTACGGGCCGCGCCGGAAGATCAATGAGCAGTTCTTC; CDR3: CASSYGPRRKINEQFF
J: TRBJ2-1; size: many; V: TRBV7-9; D: -; DNA: TGTGCCAGCAGCTTAGGCGCAACCTACAATGAGCAGTTCTTC; CDR3: CASSLGATYNEQFF
J: TRBJ1-2; size: -; V: TRBV29-1; D: -; DNA: TGCAGCGGAGCCGGGGAGGGCCTAGGAGGTGGCTACACCTTC; CDR3: CSGAGEGLGGGYTF
J: TRBJ2-3; size: few; V: TRBV7-2; D: -; DNA: TGTGCCAGCAGCTTAATCTTAAGCGGTGGAGATACGCAGTATTTT; CDR3: CASSLILSGGDTQYF
J: TRBJ1-1; size: -; V: TRBV5-6; D: -; DNA: TGTGCCAGCAGCCTCCTATCAGGCGTGGGGAGAATGAACACTGAAGCTTTCTTT; CDR3: CASSLLSGVGRMNTEAFF
J: TRBJ2-2; size: few; V: TRBV6-2/TRBV6-3; D: TRBD2; DNA: TGTGCCAGCAGGGGACTAGGCCAGGTCCCCACCGGGGAGCTGTTTTTT; CDR3: CASRGLGQVPTGELFF
J: TRBJ2-5; size: many; V: TRBV12-3/TRBV12-4; D: -; DNA: TGTGCCAGCAGTTTATTCGGAGAAGGGAGCCAAGAGACCCAGTACTTC; CDR3: CASSLFGEGSQETQYF
J: TRBJ1-5; size: many; V: TRBV28; D: -; DNA: TGTGCCAGCAGTTTGACCGAAGGAACCTATAGCAATCAGCCCCAGCATTTT; CDR3: CASSLTEGTYSNQPQHF
J: TRBJ1-3; size: many; V: TRBV15; D: TRBD1; DNA: TGTGCCACCAGCTGGGACGGAGGGGGCTTAGGAAACACCATATATTTT; CDR3: CATSWDGGGLGNTIYF
J: TRBJ1-1; size: few; V: TRBV4-1; D: TRBD1; DNA: TGCGCCAGCAGCCATTACAGGGGGCACGGCACTGAAGCTTTCTTT; CDR3: CASSHYRGHGTEAFF
J: TRBJ1-4; size: many; V: TRBV5-1; D: -; DNA: TGCGCCAGCAGCCCCGGGCCGACTGAAAAACTGTTTTTT; CDR3: CASSPGPTEKLFF
J: TRBJ1-3; size: few; V: TRBV30; D: -; DNA: TGTGCCTGGAGGAGGATTAACTCTGGAAACACCATATATTTT; CDR3: CAWRRINSGNTIYF
J: TRBJ2-7; size: many; V: TRBV12-3/TRBV12-4; D: TRBD2; DNA: TGTGCCCACTCGGGGACTAGCGGGAGGGCGCCCTACGAGCAGTACTTC; CDR3: CAHSGTSGRAPYEQYF
J: TRBJ1-4; size: few; V: TRBV3-1; D: -; DNA: TGTGCCAGCAGCCGAAGTGGACGGACTAATGAAAAACTGTTTTTT; CDR3: CASSRSGRTNEKLFF
J: TRBJ2-2; size: many; V: TRBV13; D: TRBD1; DNA: TGTGCCAGCAGCCCGGGACAGGGGATCCCCGGGGAGCTGTTTTTT; CDR3: CASSPGQGIPGELFF
J: TRBJ2-7; size: many; V: TRBV7-2; D: TRBD2; DNA: TGTGCCAGCAGCTTCGGACTAGCGGGGAGCTCCTACGAGCAGTACTTC; CDR3: CASSFGLAGSSYEQYF
J: TRBJ1-2; size: many; V: TRBV12-3/TRBV12-4; D: TRBD1; DNA: TGTGCCAGCAGTTTATTGAGGACAGGGAACTATGGCTACACCTTC; CDR3: CASSLLRTGNYGYTF
J: TRBJ1-2; size: many; V: TRBV12-3/TRBV12-4; D: TRBD1; DNA: TGTGCCAGCAGAGATCGGACAGGATCGGTATATGGCTACACCTTC; CDR3: CASRDRTGSVYGYTF
J: TRBJ1-1; size: few; V: TRBV28; D: -; DNA: TGTGCCAGCAGTTTTGTCAGGAACACTGAAGCTTTCTTT; CDR3: CASSFVRNTEAFF